The 17 T cell receptor beta chains reported below all come from one sample, sequenced in a study of blood T cell repertoires in COVID-19. The table came from immunoSEQ multiplex PCR; TCRdb's copy has only in-frame clones and leaves some out. The sample includes 20,000 to 30,000 clones, about 87% of them seen just once. The sequencing input was peripheral blood. These receptors all stem from a human donor in a cohort sampled during active COVID-19.

This chain uses TRBV7-9 with TRBJ1-4; TRBD1 might be the D (5 bases). This CDR3 is 14 amino acids long. Germline CDR1 and CDR2: SEHNR and FQNEAQ (reference sequence). V lost 2 bases, J lost 4 bases, and 8 bases lay in between. CDR3 bases: TGTGCCAGCAGCTTAAATCAGGGTAATGAAAAACTGTTTTTT. This gives the protein CASSLNQGNEKLFF.

This chain uses TRBV6-5 with TRBJ2-2; D perhaps matches TRBD2 (6 bases). The CDR3 totals 15 residues. Germline V gene sequence: CDR1 MNHEY, CDR2 SVGAGI. The germline V and J ends were trimmed by 5 bases and 3 bases, with 13 bases remaining between them. This chain's CDR3 is CASSRRAGYTGELFF. CDR3 nucleotide sequence: TGTGCCAGCAGTCGACGGGCGGGGTACACCGGGGAGCTGTTTTTT.

The chain uses TRBV5-1 and TRBJ2-2, with a tentative D call TRBD2 (6 bases). In germline, CDR1 is SGHRS, CDR2 YFSETQ. Trimming left V 0 bases short and J 3 bases short, with 24 bases between. The CDR3 runs 20 residues. DNA of the CDR3: TGCGCCAGCAGCTTGGGGCAATCCAGGGTATTACGGGGGTACACCGGGGAGCTGTTTTTT. This sequence encodes CASSLGQSRVLRGYTGELFF.

The chain carries TRBV4-1 and TRBJ1-1, with a possible D match to TRBD1 (6 bases). This CDR3 is 16 amino acids long. Germline V lookup: CDR1 MGHRA, CDR2 YSYEKL. Trimming cost V 4 bases and J 6 bases, with 21 bases left between them. This CDR3 is CASSRSEGRGFPEAFF. CDR3 nucleotides: TGCGCCAGCAGCCGCTCTGAGGGCAGGGGATTCCCTGAAGCTTTCTTT.

The sample holds one count of this clone. The chain uses TRBV6-5 and TRBJ1-2, with 9 bases identical to TRBD1. Germline trimming cut 6 bases from V and 6 bases from J; bases unmatched to any gene: 8. Germline lookup yields CDR1 MNHEY and CDR2 SVGAGI. The CDR3 sequence is 14 residues long. This CDR3 is CASSRGTGIDGYTF. In DNA, the CDR3 is TGTGCCAGCAGCCGCGGGACAGGGATTGATGGCTACACCTTC.

This clone was recorded once. The chain has TRBV9 and TRBJ2-1; maybe TRBD1 (6 bases). V was cut by 3 bases and J by 3 bases, with 16 bases left in between. CDR1 and CDR2 from the germline V gene are SGDLS and YYNGEE. CDR3 length: 16 residues. CDR3 amino acids: CASSAQGLGFYNEQFF. CDR3 in DNA: TGTGCCAGCAGCGCGCAGGGGTTGGGTTTCTACAATGAGCAGTTCTTC.

The J gene is TRBJ2-3, the V gene TRBV6-1; 7 nucleotides match TRBD1. The germline V gene encodes CDR1 MNHNS and CDR2 SASEGT. The ends lost 0 bases at V and 6 bases at J; junction bases unmatched: 12. The CDR3 totals 17 residues. CDR3 DNA sequence: TGTGCCAGCAGTGAAGCCAAGGGGGCGATGGGATTGGATACGCAGTATTTT. Translated, it gives CASSEAKGAMGLDTQYF.

This clone showed up just a few times. This chain uses TRBV4-2 with TRBJ1-5, with D hard to call. There are 14 residues in the CDR3. Germline CDR1 reads LGHNA; CDR2 reads YNFKEQ. V lost 0 bases to trimming and J lost 1 base, with 4 bases between them. CDR3 DNA: TGTGCCAGCAGCCAAGATCTCAGCAATCAGCCCCAGCATTTT. This translates into CASSQDLSNQPQHF.

This sequence joins TRBV27 and TRBJ1-1, with no clear D. CDR3 size: 14 residues. The germline CDR1 and CDR2 sequences are MNHEY and SMNVEV (reference sequence). V was shortened by 3 bases and J by 2 bases, with 10 bases between the two germline ends. The CDR3 coding sequence is TGTGCCAGCAGTTTTTGGTCCGGTAACACTGAAGCTTTCTTT. Its translation is CASSFWSGNTEAFF.

This clone has a handful of counts. The chain has TRBV19 and TRBJ2-7, with 7 positions matching TRBD1. The CDR3 spans 13 residues. The junction had 4 bases not matched to a gene; V was cut back by 6 bases and J by 2 bases. Germline V gene lookup returns CDR1 LNHDA and CDR2 SQIVND (reference sequence). CDR3 sequence reads: CASSYTGAYEQYF. The CDR3 DNA reads TGTGCCAGTAGCTATACAGGGGCCTACGAGCAGTACTTC.

The V and J genes are TRBV6-6 and TRBJ2-3; 8 bases agree with TRBD2. The CDR3 has 15 residues. The ends lost 6 bases at V and 5 bases at J; junction bases unmatched: 10. Per the germline V gene, CDR1 is MNHNY and CDR2 is SVGAGI (reference sequence). The CDR3 reads CASSTSGSGGDTQYF. The CDR3 DNA follows: TGTGCCAGCAGCACCAGCGGGAGCGGGGGAGATACGCAGTATTTT.

V and J are TRBV12-3 or TRBV12-4 and TRBJ1-3, with no clear D. The CDR3 is made up of 12 amino acids. V was trimmed by 6 bases and J by 5 bases, leaving 8 bases between them. The CDR3 reads CASSLGRNTIYF. The CDR3 DNA reads as TGTGCCAGCAGCCTCGGGAGAAACACCATATATTTT.

The chain is built from TRBV6-1 and TRBJ2-4, with 7 bases lining up with TRBD2. The V gene end was trimmed by 2 bases and the J gene end by 3 bases; junction bases not matched to a gene: 4. The CDR3 is 15 residues long. Germline lookup yields CDR1 MNHNS and CDR2 SASEGT. The CDR3 protein is CASSESWGGKNIQYF. The DNA of the CDR3 is TGTGCCAGCAGTGAAAGCTGGGGGGGCAAAAACATTCAGTACTTC.

V is TRBV28 and J is TRBJ2-3; 7 nucleotides agree with TRBD2. The V gene's germline CDR1 is MDHEN and CDR2 SYDVKM. V lost 7 bases, J lost 2 bases, and 12 bases stayed unmatched. This CDR3 is 16 amino acids long. CDR3 DNA sequence: TGTGCCAGCAATGGAGTATGGGAGGGAGCCACAGATACGCAGTATTTT. Protein sequence: CASNGVWEGATDTQYF. Filled out from reference TRBV28 and TRBJ2-3, the complete variable domain reads DVKVTQSSRYLVKRTGEKVFLECVQDMDHENMFWYRQDPGLGLRLIYFSYDVKMKEKGDIPEGYSVSREKKERFSLILESASTNQTSMYLCASNGVWEGATDTQYFGPGTRLTVL.

V and J are TRBV6-1 and TRBJ1-1; D is possibly TRBD1 (5 bases). This CDR3 spans 15 amino acids. With 3 bases removed from V and 1 base from J, the gap between germline ends came to 12 bases. CDR1 MNHNS and CDR2 SASEGT come from the germline V gene. The CDR3 region has the DNA TGTGCCAGCAGTGATCCCCATACAGGGAACACTGAAGCTTTCTTT. It specifies CASSDPHTGNTEAFF.

The chain couples TRBV6-5 to TRBJ2-3, with D unclear. The length of the CDR3 is 13 residues. V was trimmed by 6 bases and J by 2 bases, leaving 9 bases between them. Per the germline V gene, CDR1 is MNHEY and CDR2 is SVGAGI. CDR3 bases: TGTGCCAGCAGCAGGAAGTACACAGATACGCAGTATTTT. It is translated as CASSRKYTDTQYF.

The chain links TRBV28 to TRBJ2-7; a possible D gene is TRBD2 (6 bases). CDR3 length: 13 residues. CDR1 MDHEN and CDR2 SYDVKM come from the germline V gene. The V and J ends lost 9 bases and 0 bases respectively, with 12 bases between them. The CDR3 sequence is CASRDSSSYEQYF. CDR3 sequence (DNA): TGTGCCAGTAGGGACTCCAGCTCCTACGAGCAGTACTTC.